A selection of T cell receptor beta chains follows, all from one sample in a study of regulatory T cells in long-lasting Graves disease. TCRdb reprocessed the multiplex PCR reads with MiXCR, giving one entry per CDR3 protein. The data hold 500,000 to 700,000 distinct CDR3 sequences, with 30% observed a single time. The specimen comprised peripheral blood mononuclear cells (PBMCs), sampled when the disease was refractory, from a patient treated with antithyroid drugs. The source is a female donor with Graves disease. Both conserved end residues are part of each CDR3. Each record gives: CDR3 protein, CDR3 DNA, clone size, D gene, J gene, V gene. D genes are given only for firm matches. Clone size appears in some rows only: once, few, many, or a class for an expanded clone.

CSADLRRETQYF,TGCAGTGCGGATTTGCGGCGAGAGACCCAGTACTTC,many,.,TRBJ2-5,TRBV20-1
CASSLSFSSNQPQHF,TGTGCCAGTAGTCTGAGTTTCAGTAGCAATCAGCCCCAGCATTTT,.,.,TRBJ1-5,TRBV19
CASSDSGSFAYEQYF,TGTGCCAGCAGCGATAGCGGGTCCTTCGCCTACGAGCAGTACTTC,.,TRBD2,TRBJ2-7,TRBV3-1
CASSQGRTTTETQYF,TGTGCCAGCTCCCAAGGACGGACAACAACGGAGACCCAGTACTTC,many,.,TRBJ2-5,TRBV2
CSARDPAGGPYEQYF,TGCAGTGCTAGAGATCCAGCGGGAGGGCCCTACGAGCAGTACTTC,.,TRBD2,TRBJ2-7,TRBV20-1
CASSIDGTGAEYF,TGTGCCAGTAGTATAGACGGAACAGGGGCCGAGTACTTC,.,TRBD1,TRBJ2-7,TRBV19
CASRPGQVGYNEQFF,TGTGCCAGCAGACCGGGACAGGTGGGCTACAATGAGCAGTTCTTC,.,TRBD1,TRBJ2-1,TRBV11-2
CASIEAGSSGNTIYF,TGTGCCAGCATCGAAGCGGGGTCCTCTGGAAACACCATATATTTT,.,.,TRBJ1-3,TRBV12-3/TRBV12-4
CSVDAASGPTYEQYF,TGCAGTGTTGACGCGGCTAGCGGGCCAACCTACGAGCAGTACTTC,.,TRBD2,TRBJ2-7,TRBV29-1
CATPQRGLGYEQYF,TGTGCCACCCCCCAGCGGGGCTTGGGCTACGAGCAGTACTTC,few,TRBD2,TRBJ2-7,TRBV15
CASTPLAGVDEQYF,TGTGCCAGCACCCCCTTAGCGGGAGTGGACGAGCAGTACTTC,few,TRBD2,TRBJ2-7,TRBV7-2
CAWSVRRGVEKLFF,TGTGCCTGGAGTGTTCGCAGGGGGGTTGAAAAACTGTTTTTT,few,TRBD1,TRBJ1-4,TRBV30
CASSPGTGGADGYTF,TGTGCCAGCAGCCCGGGGACAGGGGGCGCCGATGGCTACACCTTC,few,TRBD1,TRBJ1-2,TRBV11-3
CASSRPVDTQYF,TGTGCCAGCAGTCGACCTGTAGATACGCAGTATTTT,.,.,TRBJ2-3,TRBV2
CASSPTVMNTEAFF,TGTGCCAGCAGCCCGACAGTCATGAACACTGAAGCTTTCTTT,many,.,TRBJ1-1,TRBV28
CASRRTGPRGDTQYF,TGTGCCAGCAGACGTACCGGGCCCCGGGGAGATACGCAGTATTTT,.,.,TRBJ2-3,TRBV7-2
CAIREGRTTEAFF,TGTGCCATCAGAGAAGGACGGACTACTGAAGCTTTCTTT,few,.,TRBJ1-1,TRBV10-3
CASSSLGGTQGTQYF,TGTGCCAGCAGCTCCCTCGGGGGGACCCAGGGGACCCAGTACTTC,.,TRBD2,TRBJ2-5,TRBV11-2
CASSLESQDEQYF,TGTGCCAGCAGCTTGGAGTCGCAAGACGAGCAGTACTTC,few,.,TRBJ2-7,TRBV5-5
CASSLFAGSTNEKLFF,TGTGCCAGCAGTTTATTTGCGGGCTCAACTAATGAAAAACTGTTTTTT,many,.,TRBJ1-4,TRBV12-3/TRBV12-4
CSAPRPTGHPRYGYTF,TGCAGTGCACCGCGGCCCACCGGTCACCCCCGATATGGCTACACCTTC,.,.,TRBJ1-2,TRBV20-1
CASSFYSGEQYF,TGTGCCAGCAGTTTTTATTCGGGCGAGCAGTACTTC,.,.,TRBJ2-7,TRBV27
CASSLDTSGNTIYF,TGTGCCAGCAGCTTAGATACTTCTGGAAACACCATATATTTT,many,.,TRBJ1-3,TRBV11-2
CASSYDPNSYEQYF,TGTGCCAGCAGTTACGACCCGAACTCCTACGAGCAGTACTTC,.,.,TRBJ2-7,TRBV6-2/TRBV6-3
CASSHGHGSSTDTQYF,TGCGCCAGCAGCCACGGTCACGGGAGCTCCACAGATACGCAGTATTTT,.,.,TRBJ2-3,TRBV5-1
CASSLVGTGNSPLHF,TGTGCCAGCAGCTTAGTTGGGACGGGAAATTCACCCCTCCACTTT,few,.,TRBJ1-6,TRBV7-2
CASSKHTNTGELFF,TGTGCCAGTAGTAAGCACACCAACACCGGGGAGCTGTTTTTT,.,.,TRBJ2-2,TRBV19
CASSQDAGRGGEKLFF,TGTGCCAGCAGCCAAGATGCGGGCAGGGGAGGGGAAAAACTGTTTTTT,.,.,TRBJ1-4,TRBV3-1
CASSRTDLTYEQYF,TGTGCCAGCAGCCGTACGGACTTGACCTACGAGCAGTACTTC,few,.,TRBJ2-7,TRBV11-1
CASSRSPSYEQYF,TGTGCCAGTAGTAGGAGTCCCTCCTACGAGCAGTACTTC,.,.,TRBJ2-7,TRBV19
CSAADYQETQYF,TGCAGTGCTGCGGACTATCAAGAGACCCAGTACTTC,few,.,TRBJ2-5,TRBV20-1
CSVINREEGYGYTF,TGCAGCGTAATAAACAGGGAAGAGGGCTATGGCTACACCTTC,.,.,TRBJ1-2,TRBV29-1
CSVERAGTKVLF,TGCAGCGTTGAAAGGGCAGGGACGAAGGTTCTCTTT,once,.,TRBJ1-4,TRBV29-1
CAISESVAGGDEKLFF,TGTGCCATCAGTGAGTCTGTAGCAGGGGGCGATGAAAAACTGTTTTTT,many,TRBD1,TRBJ1-4,TRBV10-3
CASSQLGELFF,TGTGCCAGCAGCCAACTCGGGGAGCTGTTTTTT,.,.,TRBJ2-2,TRBV3-1
CASSYGEGSNQPQHF,TGTGCCAGCAGTTACGGGGAGGGCAGCAATCAGCCCCAGCATTTT,.,.,TRBJ1-5,TRBV6-2/TRBV6-3
CASSTNRVRGTEAFF,TGTGCCAGCAGTACGAACAGGGTACGGGGGACTGAAGCTTTCTTT,.,.,TRBJ1-1,TRBV28
CSVTPGRSEKLFF,TGCAGCGTTACGCCAGGAAGGAGTGAAAAACTGTTTTTT,few,.,TRBJ1-4,TRBV29-1
CASSRDRAQSYEQYF,TGCGCCAGCAGTCGCGACAGGGCACAATCCTACGAGCAGTACTTC,few,TRBD1,TRBJ2-7,TRBV5-1
CANSQRLAGLYQETQYF,TGTGCCAACAGCCAACGCCTAGCGGGGCTTTATCAAGAGACCCAGTACTTC,.,TRBD2,TRBJ2-5,TRBV14